What follows describes a single T cell receptor (beta chain). Its binding antigen is unknown. At one end, the junction sequence differs from germline, possibly due to a read error. The record originates from a study of a mutant IDH1 vaccine in newly diagnosed glioma (dated by TCRdb to about 2021). As for the study more broadly: Vaccination started 4-6 weeks after radiotherapy alone, or was given together with temozolomide cycles in the groups whose treatment included chemotherapy. Peripheral blood was collected at six visits: V03 (baseline), V05, V07, V10, V12 and V13. Prior to enrollment, standard therapy consisting of radiotherapy alone, temozolomide alone, or radiochemotherapy with temozolomide had been administered to patients, with the combination being received by most patients. Longitudinal TCRB deep sequencing was performed for 25 to 30 treated patients wherever samples were available for exploratory analyses. Of the approximately 29 treated patients, approximately 62% were male and roughly 40% were female, and a mean age of 40.4 years was recorded. The week-35 safety follow-up took place at visit V12, and the week-47 end of study took place at visit V13.

Library creation used the immunoSEQ multiplex PCR assay. The hsTCRB Kit was used according to the manufacturer's protocol to amplify rearranged TCR beta chain sequences. Sequencing of TCRB libraries was carried out on an Illumina MiSeq. As for how the authors treated the data: The kit vendor's proprietary platform handled demultiplexing, trimming and gene mapping. This immuneACCESS table, as held by TCRdb, lists in-frame sequences with V and J called but not all clones. Of the missing ones, under half trace to an unresolved V gene in checked studies; the others have no known cause. V, J and clone size are taken as reported in that table, and D and trimming were inferred from the DNA itself. The sample profile shows roughly 86,000 clones; roughly 89% of them were found once. The ten largest clones capture 0.75% to 0.95% of the sample. The sample's time point, from its label and the paper: week 47, end of study. Every vaccine dose consisted of 300 ug of a 20-mer mutant IDH1 peptide in Montanide, administered subcutaneously together with topical imiquimod. Across visits V03 through V10, patients got a total of eight vaccinations, given in weeks 1, 3, 5, 7, 11, 15, 19 and 23. Newly diagnosed WHO grade 3 or 4 IDH1-mutant astrocytomas showing loss of nuclear ATRX were present in the donors. The samples were drawn from NOA16, a multicentre, single-arm, open-label phase I trial in Germany that tested a mutant IDH1 peptide vaccine in humans for the first time. Genomic DNA for TCRB sequencing was extracted from EDTA blood using the DNeasy Blood and Tissue Kit.

The paper as a whole reports these results and caveats: Selection of PBMC samples for TCRB deep sequencing was based on availability. The authors noted that analyses of patient blood samples could not be reproduced because of sample limitations. Immune responses induced by the vaccine were seen in more than 85% of patients across multiple MHC alleles. No apparent relationship was observed between pseudoprogression and alterations in the top peripheral T cell clonotypes detected by TCRB sequencing.

The specimen was PBMCs, collected from a glioma patient whose treatment included an IDH1 peptide vaccine. This receptor was taken from a woman aged 50 to 60 with glioma.

The encoded CDR3 is CAGRGQGNYNEQFF. The nucleotide sequence is TGTGCCGGCAGGGGACAGGGCAACTACAATGAGCAGTTCTTC. The rearranged segments are TRBV7-9 and TRBJ2-1; 9 of the junction bases match TRBD1. CDR1 SEHNR and CDR2 FQNEAQ were looked up in the germline V gene (reference sequence). Taken from cysteine to phenylalanine, the CDR3 has 14 residues. Just CDR3 DNA is preserved here, 42 bases in frame from base 1.